A selection of T cell receptor beta chains follows, all from one sample in a study of graft-versus-host responses after intestinal transplantation. Repertoires were generated with immunoSEQ multiplex PCR, while TCRdb's copy carries only in-frame clones and drops some. The data show more than 50,000 clones, with around 90% seen just once and approximately 2.9% held by the top ten. This specimen was PBMCs, taken less than 130 days after intestinal transplantation. These receptor sequences come from a human patient who received an intestinal transplant, so some T cells may come from the graft donor. CDR3s include the opening cysteine and the closing phenylalanine or tryptophan. The D gene is left open where the match is weak. Expanded clones are given a class, and other clones once, few, many or no size at all.

TRBV6-1	.	.	TRBJ2-7	CASSLTEFDEQYF	TGTGCCAGCAGCTTGACAGAGTTCGACGAGCAGTACTTC
TRBV11-1	.	TRBD1	TRBJ2-7	CASSLSGTGAAYEQYF	TGTGCCAGCAGCCTTTCTGGGACAGGGGCCGCCTACGAGCAGTACTTC
TRBV29-1	.	TRBD2	TRBJ2-7	CSVESGRLASYEQYF	TGCAGCGTTGAATCAGGTAGACTAGCCTCCTACGAGCAGTACTTC
TRBV29-1	.	TRBD2	TRBJ2-2	CSVGPGRGGELFF	TGCAGCGTGGGGCCAGGGAGGGGCGGGGAGCTGTTTTTT
TRBV7-2	.	.	TRBJ2-7	CASSLVLGEQYF	TGTGCCAGCAGCTTAGTTCTGGGCGAGCAGTACTTC
TRBV5-8	.	.	TRBJ1-5	CASSLRQPTYSNQPQHF	TGTGCCAGCAGCTTGCGACAGCCGACTTATAGCAATCAGCCCCAGCATTTT
TRBV1	.	.	TRBJ2-5	CTSSQERRLAGGLETQYF	TGCACCAGCAGCCAAGAAAGAAGACTAGCGGGAGGTCTGGAGACCCAGTACTTC
TRBV6-1	.	.	TRBJ1-6	CASSEAGPGSYNSPLHF	TGTGCCAGCAGTGAAGCGGGACCAGGCTCCTATAATTCACCCCTCCACTTT
TRBV21-1	few	.	TRBJ2-5	CATPTGFQETQYF	TGTGCCACCCCAACCGGGTTTCAAGAGACCCAGTACTTC
TRBV19	once	.	TRBJ2-1	CASSIDWDPYNEQFF	TGTGCCAGTAGTATAGATTGGGACCCCTACAATGAGCAGTTCTTC
TRBV19	.	.	TRBJ1-2	CASTTRAAGGYGYTF	TGTGCCAGTACCACCAGGGCAGCCGGGGGTTATGGCTACACCTTC
TRBV6-1	.	.	TRBJ1-5	CASRGIDQPQHF	TGTGCCAGCCGAGGGATAGATCAGCCCCAGCATTTT
TRBV20-1	.	.	TRBJ2-1	CSAIPDNEQFF	TGCAGTGCTATCCCCGACAATGAGCAGTTCTTC
TRBV4-1	.	TRBD1	TRBJ1-5	CASRGTGNQPQHF	TGCGCCAGCAGGGGGACAGGCAATCAGCCCCAGCATTTT
TRBV6-5	once	.	TRBJ1-4	CASSYSGGNNEKLFF	TGTGCCAGCAGTTACTCGGGAGGGAATAATGAAAAACTGTTTTTT
TRBV7-2	.	.	TRBJ1-3	CASSLAGTGGNTIYF	TGTGCCAGCAGCTTAGCGGGAACAGGGGGAAACACCATATATTTT
TRBV5-5	.	.	TRBJ2-7	CASSPFYEQYF	TGTGCCAGCAGCCCCTTTTACGAGCAGTACTTC
TRBV7-6	.	.	TRBJ2-3	CASSLGPGDTDTQYF	TGTGCCAGCAGCCTGGGACCGGGGGACACAGATACGCAGTATTTT
TRBV2	once	TRBD1	TRBJ1-1	CASSQQGARGTEAFF	TGTGCCAGCAGTCAACAGGGGGCGAGGGGCACTGAAGCTTTCTTT
TRBV2	.	.	TRBJ2-3	CASSLIADTQYF	TGTGCCAGCAGTCTGATCGCAGATACGCAGTATTTT
TRBV5-5	.	.	TRBJ1-5	CASSLGQYSNQPQHF	TGTGCCAGCAGCTTGGGGCAGTATAGCAATCAGCCCCAGCATTTT
TRBV5-6	.	TRBD2	TRBJ2-3	CASSFRSGGRRASTDTQYF	TGTGCCAGCAGCTTTAGGAGCGGGGGACGGCGTGCTAGCACAGATACGCAGTATTTT
TRBV27	.	TRBD1	TRBJ1-3	CASSSYAPTGEHGNTIYF	TGTGCCAGCAGTTCCTACGCACCCACAGGGGAGCACGGAAACACCATATATTTT
TRBV9	.	TRBD2	TRBJ2-1	CASSAGLAGGRSEQFF	TGTGCCAGCAGCGCCGGACTAGCGGGGGGGCGTAGTGAGCAGTTCTTC
TRBV5-6	.	TRBD1	TRBJ1-1	CASSLFSGQGLGTEAFF	TGTGCCAGCAGCTTGTTTTCCGGACAGGGGTTGGGCACTGAAGCTTTCTTT
TRBV5-1	.	.	TRBJ1-1	CASSLSPNPSSNTEAFF	TGCGCCAGCAGCCTCTCTCCTAACCCGAGCTCGAACACTGAAGCTTTCTTT
TRBV2	.	TRBD1	TRBJ1-5	CASSKTGGDTSNQPQHF	TGTGCCAGCAGTAAGACAGGGGGCGATACAAGCAATCAGCCCCAGCATTTT
TRBV6-4	.	TRBD1	TRBJ1-1	CASGTGTTEAFF	TGTGCCAGCGGGACAGGGACCACTGAAGCTTTCTTT
TRBV27	.	TRBD2	TRBJ2-7	CASSAASGGYEQYF	TGTGCCAGCAGTGCCGCTAGCGGGGGCTACGAGCAGTACTTC
TRBV6-5	.	TRBD1	TRBJ1-3	CASSPRQGTRNTIYF	TGTGCCAGCAGTCCTCGACAGGGGACGAGAAACACCATATATTTT
TRBV15	.	.	TRBJ1-2	CATSRGGGGYYGYTF	TGTGCCACCAGCAGAGGCGGCGGGGGGTACTATGGCTACACCTTC
TRBV5-1	.	.	TRBJ2-2	CASSFGTMNTGELFF	TGCGCCAGCAGCTTCGGGACAATGAACACCGGGGAGCTGTTTTTT
TRBV6-1	.	.	TRBJ1-4	CASSDGQGRDEKLFF	TGTGCCAGCAGTGATGGTCAAGGGCGTGATGAAAAACTGTTTTTT
TRBV4-2	.	TRBD2	TRBJ2-3	CASSQATSGDLLTDTQYF	TGTGCCAGCAGCCAAGCGACTAGCGGGGACCTCCTCACAGATACGCAGTATTTT
TRBV7-9	.	.	TRBJ1-1	CASSFKGGTEAFF	TGTGCCAGCAGCTTTAAGGGGGGCACTGAAGCTTTCTTT
TRBV4-1	.	.	TRBJ1-4	CASSQYVSANEKLFF	TGCGCCAGCAGCCAATACGTTTCAGCTAATGAAAAACTGTTTTTT
TRBV4-1	.	TRBD2	TRBJ2-1	CASSLAGSGGNEQFF	TGCGCCAGCAGCCTCGCAGGGTCGGGGGGCAATGAGCAGTTCTTC
TRBV19	.	TRBD1	TRBJ1-6	CASSIGQGAKDSPLHF	TGTGCCAGTAGTATAGGCCAGGGGGCTAAGGATTCACCCCTCCACTTT
TRBV5-1	.	.	TRBJ2-5	CASSLAEGRETQYF	TGCGCCAGCAGCTTGGCCGAGGGCAGAGAGACCCAGTACTTC
TRBV19	.	.	TRBJ1-1	CASSIGQGHTEAFF	TGTGCCAGTAGTATCGGGCAGGGGCACACTGAAGCTTTCTTT